The TCR beta chain described here comes from a study of CD8 T cells in ankylosing spondylitis. Study-level results: From matched ankylosing spondylitis synovial fluid, disease-linked clones were reportedly recovered at significantly enriched levels. Blood of patients with ankylosing spondylitis appeared to be characterized by a TCR beta motif of about 8 highly homologous variants. Some motif variants had been reported before (in reactive arthritis synovial fluid and blood).

TCRdb re-called the 5' RACE reads through MiXCR, storing one row per CDR3 protein. This sample has 700,000 or so distinct CDR3 sequences; roughly 19% occur once, and the top ten carry under 20%. With 6 bases clipped from V and 3 bases from J, the junction kept 9 bases outside the gene matches. The CDR3 is made up of 16 amino acids. CDR1 and CDR2 from the germline V gene are MNHEY and SMNVEV (reference sequence). Remarks on this clonotype: Antigen: not known.

This sequence was found in a male donor with ankylosing spondylitis. The V gene is TRBV27, the J gene TRBJ2-3, with 10 bases that match TRBD1. Material: blood, either unsorted or a sorted T cell fraction (not recorded which). The CDR3 spells CASRTGTGDWTDTQYF. The CDR3 DNA reads as TGTGCCAGCAGAACCGGGACAGGGGATTGGACAGATACGCAGTATTTT.